This T cell receptor beta chain was sequenced for a study of blood T cell repertoires in COVID-19. The CDR3 has 14 amino acids. Deletions cut 4 bases from V and 5 bases from J, with 14 bases between. CDR1 SQVTM and CDR2 ANQGSEA come from the germline V gene. The data were produced by immunoSEQ multiplex PCR, yet TCRdb's version contains in-frame clones alone and is incomplete. The sample records fewer than 25,000 clones, approximately 86% being singletons. This rearrangement joins TRBV29-1 to TRBJ2-2; the D is unclear. The TCR comes from a man between 45 and 60 years old with active COVID-19. The sequencing input was peripheral blood. The CDR3 is CSVGGEASTGELFF. In nucleotides, the CDR3 is TGCAGCGTTGGCGGCGAGGCGTCTACCGGGGAGCTGTTTTTT.